The present entry profiles one TCR beta chain with its context. Its antigen remains unknown. There are 16 residues in the CDR3. Germline V lookup: CDR1 MNHEY, CDR2 SMNVEV (reference sequence). Trimming removed 3 bases at V and 0 bases at J, with 15 bases between. This sample is part of a study of CD4+ T cells in melanoma. Sequenced by immunoSEQ multiplex PCR; TCRdb stores in-frame clones only, minus some. Counted here are some 12,000 clones, around 66% occurring once; the ten biggest clones make up approximately 8.4%. Study results and caveats: Diverse differentiation states were reported for melanoma neoantigen-specific CD4+ T cells. CD8+ T cell, macrophage and B cell function reportedly correlated with neoantigen-specific CD4+ T cells.

The chain combines TRBV27 with TRBJ2-7; tentatively, D is TRBD1 (5 bases). The TCR was taken from a human donor with melanoma. Sequencing input: cells from a culture (not recorded whether cultured in vitro). The CDR3 region is CASSFTHDSSSYEQYF. The CDR3 nucleotides read TGTGCCAGCAGTTTCACCCATGACAGCAGCTCCTACGAGCAGTACTTC.